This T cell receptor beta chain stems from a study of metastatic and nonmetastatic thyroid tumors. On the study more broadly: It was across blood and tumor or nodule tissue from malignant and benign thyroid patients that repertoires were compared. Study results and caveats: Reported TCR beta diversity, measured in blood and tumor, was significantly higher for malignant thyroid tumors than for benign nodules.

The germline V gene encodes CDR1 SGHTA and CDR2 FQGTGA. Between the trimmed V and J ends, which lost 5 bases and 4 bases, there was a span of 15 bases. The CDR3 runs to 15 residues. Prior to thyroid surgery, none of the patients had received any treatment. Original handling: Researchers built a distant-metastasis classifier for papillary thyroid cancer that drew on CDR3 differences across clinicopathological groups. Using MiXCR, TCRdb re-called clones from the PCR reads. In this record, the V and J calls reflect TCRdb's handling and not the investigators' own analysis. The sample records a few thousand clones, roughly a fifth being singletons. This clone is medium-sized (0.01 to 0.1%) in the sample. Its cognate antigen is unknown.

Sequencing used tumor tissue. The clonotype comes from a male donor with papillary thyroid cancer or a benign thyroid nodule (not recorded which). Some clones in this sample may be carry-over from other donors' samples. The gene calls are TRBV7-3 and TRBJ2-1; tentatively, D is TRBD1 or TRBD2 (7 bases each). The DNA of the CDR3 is TGTGCCAGCAGCCGAGGGGGCGGGAGTTACAATGAGCAGTTCTTC. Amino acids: CASSRGGGSYNEQFF. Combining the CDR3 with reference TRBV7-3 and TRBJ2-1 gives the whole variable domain GAGVSQTPSNKVTEKGKYVELRCDPISGHTALYWYRQSLGQGPEFLIYFQGTGAADDSGLPNDRFFAVRPEGSVSTLKIQRTERGDSAVYLCASSRGGGSYNEQFFGPGTRLTVL.